The 32 T cell receptor beta chains below were found in one sample sequenced in a study of human T cells and chemical hapten exposure. TCRdb ran MiXCR on the RACE reads and lists one entry per CDR3 protein. The table records 80,000 to 100,000 distinct CDR3 sequences, approximately 10% of them present only once. Sample time point: patch test 3, about 24 weeks after DPC sensitization. Treatment noted: therapeutic diphenylcyclopropenone sensitization with weekly scalp DPC. Source: whole blood, taken in connection with sensitization to the hapten diphenylcyclopropenone (DPC). All receptors come from a woman under 40 with alopecia areata. Some clones in this sample may be carry-over from other donors' samples.

This clonotype has a handful of counts. This chain connects TRBV10-2 to TRBJ1-5; 9 bases map to TRBD1. Losses at the gene ends were 6 bases for V and 3 bases for J; bases not matched to a gene: 3. The CDR3 extends over 14 amino acids. Looked up from germline, CDR1 is WSHSY and CDR2 is SAAADI. The CDR3 region is CASRDRGINQPQHF. DNA for the CDR3: TGCGCCAGCAGGGACAGGGGTATCAATCAGCCCCAGCATTTT.

This clonotype was found many times. This sequence joins TRBV7-2 and TRBJ1-6; no firm D call. Germline loops: CDR1 SGHTA, CDR2 FQGNSA. V lost 3 bases and J lost 7, with 4 bases in between. The CDR3 is made up of 12 amino acids. The CDR3 nucleotides are TGTGCCAGCAGCTTCCCAAATTCACCCCTCCACTTT. Its protein product is CASSFPNSPLHF.

This clonotype came up many times. The J gene is TRBJ2-3, the V gene TRBV5-6, with TRBD2 matching over 9 bases. Germline lookup yields CDR1 SGHDT and CDR2 YYEEEE. The CDR3 covers 15 residues. With 2 bases clipped from V and 1 base from J, the junction kept 2 bases outside the gene matches. CDR3 sequence: CASSFGGRGTDTQYF. As DNA, the CDR3 is TGTGCCAGCAGCTTCGGCGGGAGGGGCACAGATACGCAGTATTTT.

This clonotype turned up a few times. The chain is built from TRBV30 and TRBJ2-3, with 12 bases identical to TRBD2. The CDR3 contains 15 residues. Trimming at V came to 1 base and at J to 5 bases, leaving 4 bases not matched to a gene. Per the germline V gene, CDR1 is GTSNPN and CDR2 is SVGIG (reference sequence). Written as DNA, the CDR3 is TGTGCCTGGAGTGGACTAGCGGGGGTGGGAGATACGCAGTATTTT. It encodes CAWSGLAGVGDTQYF.

V gene TRBV18 combines with J gene TRBJ1-5; 9 bases are a match to TRBD1. This CDR3 is 16 amino acids long. With 6 bases clipped from V and 6 bases from J, the junction kept 12 bases outside the gene matches. Germline V gene sequence: CDR1 KGHSH, CDR2 LQKENI. In nucleotides, the CDR3 is TGTGCCAGCTCCCCTAGCGGGGACAGGGCCTTTCAGCCCCAGCATTTT. Translation: CASSPSGDRAFQPQHF. The entire variable domain, with the rest obtained from reference TRBV18 and TRBJ1-5, is as follows: NAGVMQNPRHLVRRRGQEARLRCSPMKGHSHVYWYRQLPEEGLKFMVYLQKENIIDESGMPKERFSAEFPKEGPSILRIQQVVRGDSAAYFCASSPSGDRAFQPQHFGDGTRLSIL.

The rearrangement links TRBV20-1 to TRBJ2-1; D perhaps matches TRBD1 (5 bases). V lost 6 bases to trimming and J lost 0 bases, with 15 bases between them. The CDR3 consists of 15 residues. The germline V gene has CDR1 DFQATT and CDR2 SNEGSKA (reference sequence). The CDR3 sequence: CSALSQGSSYNEQFF. The CDR3 DNA sequence: TGCAGTGCCCTCAGCCAGGGAAGCTCCTACAATGAGCAGTTCTTC.

Points on this clonotype: Just one base apart from a much larger clone, this may be a read error. This chain links TRBV28 with TRBJ1-1; a possible D gene is TRBD1 (6 bases). This CDR3 has 14 residues. V lost 6 bases to trimming and J lost 4 bases, with 15 bases between them. Germline CDR1 reads MDHEN; CDR2 reads SYDVKM. The CDR3, as DNA: TGTGCCAGCAGGCCCGGGACAAAGGCCACTGAAGCTTTCTTT. Protein sequence: CASRPGTKATEAFF.

In its sample, this clonotype was seen a few times. The V call is TRBV18, the J call TRBJ2-7; D is possibly TRBD2 (5 bases). Germline V gene lookup returns CDR1 KGHSH and CDR2 LQKENI. The ends were cut back, 3 bases at V and 4 bases at J, with 10 bases in the middle. This CDR3 has 13 amino acids. CDR3 DNA: TGTGCCAGCTCACCCGAAGGACTTTACGAGCAGTACTTC. Amino acids: CASSPEGLYEQYF.

This chain joins TRBV20-1 and TRBJ2-1, with TRBD1 matching over 8 bases. Germline V gene lookup returns CDR1 DFQATT and CDR2 SNEGSKA (reference sequence). The junction had 4 bases not matched to a gene; V was cut back by 5 bases and J by 7 bases. This CDR3 comprises 12 residues. CDR3 in DNA: TGCAGTGCTTGGACAGGGAGGAATGAGCAGTTCTTC. Translated: CSAWTGRNEQFF.

This clonotype occurred many times. CDR3 amino acids: CSARGSSGSNEQYF. The CDR3 DNA follows: TGCAGTGCTAGAGGAAGTAGCGGGAGCAACGAGCAGTACTTC. The gene calls are TRBV20-1 and TRBJ2-7; 9 bases agree with TRBD2. The J segment lost 5 bases and the V segment lost 1 base, leaving 6 bases of the junction unmatched. Germline V gene data show CDR1 as DFQATT and CDR2 as SNEGSKA (reference sequence). The CDR3 is 14 amino acids.

This clonotype was seen ten or more times. The junction departs from germline at one end; a sequencing error may be responsible. The rearrangement uses TRBV20-1 and TRBJ2-3; D gene uncertain. The CDR3 has 14 residues. Looked up from germline, CDR1 is DFQATT and CDR2 is SNEGSKA (reference sequence). The chain's CDR3 is CSAGDPGETDTQYF. The CDR3 coding sequence is TGCAGTGCTGGAGACCCTGGAGAAACAGATACGCAGTATTTT.

Ten or more counts support this clonotype. This chain connects TRBV14 to TRBJ2-2; D gene ambiguous. The germline V and J ends were trimmed by 6 bases and 6 bases, with 8 bases remaining between them. Germline values: CDR1 SGHDN, CDR2 FVKESK. CDR3 length: 12 residues. CDR3 in amino acids: CASRLGPGELFF. Here the CDR3 DNA reads TGTGCCAGCAGACTCGGACCCGGGGAGCTGTTTTTT.

At least ten counts were recorded for this clonotype. This chain joins TRBV5-1 and TRBJ1-6; TRBD1 agrees at 9 bases. The germline V gene encodes CDR1 SGHRS and CDR2 YFSETQ. This CDR3 comprises 14 residues. With V trimmed by 4 bases and J by 7 bases, 3 bases remained unmatched. The CDR3 reads CASSTGQGNSPLHF. CDR3 DNA: TGCGCCAGCAGCACTGGACAGGGGAATTCACCCCTCCACTTT.

The chain carries TRBV6-5 and TRBJ1-1, with 9 bases fitting TRBD1. Germline V gene sequence: CDR1 MNHEY, CDR2 SVGAGI. This CDR3 has 14 amino acids. Unmatched junction bases numbered 4, after V lost 8 bases and J lost 0 bases. The CDR3 sequence is CASLDRGMNTEAFF. The DNA of the CDR3 is TGTGCCAGCTTAGACAGGGGGATGAACACTGAAGCTTTCTTT.

This clonotype was detected only a few times. V is TRBV18 and J is TRBJ1-5; no firm D call. Germline V CDR1 and CDR2: KGHSH, LQKENI. This CDR3 spans 13 amino acids. Trimming removed 2 bases from V and 6 bases from J, with 8 bases in between. Written as DNA, the CDR3 is TGTGCCAGCTCACCAGATTCGAGTCAGCCCCAGCATTTT. Encoded protein: CASSPDSSQPQHF.

This clonotype showed up just a few times. The chain links TRBV20-1 to TRBJ1-6, with TRBD1 as a possible D gene (5 bases). Germline loops: CDR1 DFQATT, CDR2 SNEGSKA (reference sequence). This CDR3 has 14 residues. In DNA, the CDR3 is TGCAGCCAACGCCGGGACGGCAATAATTCACCCCTCCACTTT. It encodes CSQRRDGNNSPLHF.

This clonotype was seen only a few times. The rearrangement links TRBV6-2 or TRBV6-3 to TRBJ1-1, with TRBD1 as a possible D gene (6 bases). Between the trimmed V and J ends, which lost 4 bases and 5 bases, there was a span of 17 bases. The CDR3 is made up of 15 amino acids. Germline CDR1 and CDR2: MNHEY and SVGEGT. The CDR3 spells CASSSWGARRTEAFF. As DNA, the CDR3 is TGTGCCAGCAGTTCCTGGGGGGCCCGCAGAACTGAAGCTTTCTTT.

The rearrangement uses TRBV10-3 and TRBJ2-2, with D possibly called TRBD1 or TRBD2 (6 bases each). Looked up from germline, CDR1 is ENHRY and CDR2 is SYGVKD. V was trimmed by 0 bases and J by 7 bases, leaving 9 bases between them. There are 14 residues in the CDR3. The CDR3 reads CAISESGGRGELFF. The CDR3 nucleotides are TGTGCCATCAGTGAGTCGGGGGGCCGCGGGGAGCTGTTTTTT.

The chain combines TRBV29-1 with TRBJ1-2; tentatively, D is TRBD1 (6 bases). There are 16 residues in the CDR3. V was trimmed by 5 bases and J by 4 bases, leaving 23 bases between them. Germline V gives CDR1 SQVTM, CDR2 ANQGSEA. The CDR3 spells CSVNWPTGSIFYGYTF. The CDR3 DNA reads TGCAGCGTTAACTGGCCCACAGGGTCAATCTTCTATGGCTACACCTTC.

V and J are TRBV6-1 and TRBJ2-2; D perhaps matches TRBD1 (6 bases). V was shortened by 7 bases and J by 0 bases, with 9 bases between the two germline ends. The CDR3 extends over 14 amino acids. Germline CDR1 and CDR2: MNHNS and SASEGT. The chain's CDR3 is CASNYRANTGELFF. In DNA form, the CDR3 reads TGTGCCAGCAATTACAGGGCGAACACCGGGGAGCTGTTTTTT.

This chain links TRBV28 with TRBJ1-1; tentatively, D is TRBD1 (6 bases). CDR3 length equals 15 residues. CDR1 MDHEN and CDR2 SYDVKM come from the germline V gene. The V and J ends lost 7 bases and 0 bases respectively, with 15 bases between them. CDR3 sequence: CASKLGGQMNTEAFF. The CDR3, as DNA: TGTGCCAGCAAGTTAGGCGGACAGATGAACACTGAAGCTTTCTTT.

The chain links TRBV7-9 to TRBJ1-1; D unresolved. Between the trimmed V and J ends, which lost 5 bases and 1 base, there was a span of 8 bases. The CDR3 spans 13 residues. Germline lookup yields CDR1 SEHNR and CDR2 FQNEAQ (reference sequence). CDR3: CASSTTENTEAFF. The CDR3 DNA is TGTGCCAGCAGCACCACAGAGAACACTGAAGCTTTCTTT.

The chain joins TRBV6-1 to TRBJ2-2; weak D call: TRBD2 (5 bases). Germline CDR1 is MNHNS and CDR2 is SASEGT. Trimming stripped 10 bases from V and 5 bases from J, with 17 bases between. The length of the CDR3 is 14 residues. Here the CDR3 reads CAIGSGDGTGELFF. The DNA of the CDR3 is TGTGCCATCGGAAGCGGAGATGGGACCGGGGAGCTGTTTTTT.

V is TRBV3-1 and J is TRBJ2-1; maybe TRBD2 (5 bases). The CDR3 consists of 14 residues. Germline V gene lookup returns CDR1 LGHDT and CDR2 YNNKEL (reference sequence). Trimming took 4 bases from V and 7 from J, leaving 14 bases between them. CDR3 DNA sequence: TGTGCCAGCAGCCTGCTAGCTCCCCGGAATGAGCAGTTCTTC. Its protein product is CASSLLAPRNEQFF.

The chain recombines TRBV28 with TRBJ2-7; 10 bases are a match to TRBD2. With V trimmed by 6 bases and J by 4 bases, 6 bases remained unmatched. The CDR3 covers 14 residues. In germline, CDR1 is MDHEN, CDR2 SYDVKM. The CDR3 coding sequence is TGTGCCAGCAGACGTAGCGGGGGGCTTTACGAGCAGTACGTC. Translated, it gives CASRRSGGLYEQYV.

This sequence joins TRBV5-1 and TRBJ2-1; D may be TRBD1 or TRBD2 (5 bases each). CDR3 length: 14 residues. V dropped 4 bases and J dropped 10 bases, with 18 bases sitting between them. CDR1 SGHRS and CDR2 YFSETQ come from the germline V gene. The CDR3 nucleotides read TGCGCCAGCAGCCCCCGGGACCAGAGACGGGAGCAGTTCTTC. Its protein product is CASSPRDQRREQFF.

The V gene is TRBV4-1, the J gene TRBJ1-5, with D hard to call. Germline values: CDR1 MGHRA, CDR2 YSYEKL. The CDR3 length is 15 residues. Trimming shortened V by 1 base and J by 0 bases, and 7 bases separated the two germline ends. The CDR3 sequence is CASSQGEYSNQPQHF. In DNA, the CDR3 is TGCGCCAGCAGCCAAGGGGAATATAGCAATCAGCCCCAGCATTTT.

The rearrangement uses TRBV28 and TRBJ2-1; 9 nucleotides agree with TRBD2. Germline V gene lookup returns CDR1 MDHEN and CDR2 SYDVKM. The V segment lost 7 bases and the J segment 6 bases; nucleotides outside the gene matches: 7. This CDR3 contains 14 residues. CDR3 sequence (DNA): TGTGCCAGCATTCCGGCGGGGGGGCCCAATGAGCAGTTCTTC. It specifies CASIPAGGPNEQFF. The full variable domain, with the rest looked up from reference TRBV28 and TRBJ2-1, is DVKVTQSSRYLVKRTGEKVFLECVQDMDHENMFWYRQDPGLGLRLIYFSYDVKMKEKGDIPEGYSVSREKKERFSLILESASTNQTSMYLCASIPAGGPNEQFFGPGTRLTVL.

This clonotype occurred many times. This chain joins TRBV29-1 and TRBJ2-1; weak D call: TRBD1 (6 bases). Trimming took 7 bases from V and 9 from J, leaving 13 bases between them. Per the germline V gene, CDR1 is SQVTM and CDR2 is ANQGSEA. The CDR3 extends over 11 amino acids. CDR3 sequence: CSEQGDGEQFF. CDR3 DNA: TGCAGCGAACAGGGAGACGGTGAGCAGTTCTTC.

This clonotype was recorded many times. The rearrangement joins TRBV12-3 or TRBV12-4 to TRBJ2-7, with D maybe TRBD2 (5 bases). V was shortened by 0 bases and J by 6 bases, with 9 bases between the two germline ends. This CDR3 spans 13 amino acids. The CDR3 nucleotides read TGTGCCAGCAGTTTAGCGGGAGCGGCCGAGCAGTACTTC. Its translation: CASSLAGAAEQYF.

The chain joins TRBV12-3 or TRBV12-4 to TRBJ2-7, with a tentative D call TRBD1 (6 bases). The CDR3 is 13 amino acids. Trimming removed 7 bases from V and 5 bases from J, with 15 bases in between. The CDR3 nucleotides are TGTGCCAGCAAGGGACAAGTTCTGGACGAGCAGTACTTC. It yields the protein CASKGQVLDEQYF.

This clonotype was seen more than once but under ten times. The chain uses TRBV29-1 and TRBJ2-3; D perhaps matches TRBD2 (7 bases). The germline gives CDR1 SQVTM, CDR2 ANQGSEA. The CDR3 has 18 amino acids. Trimming removed 0 bases at V and 4 bases at J, with 23 bases between. The CDR3 DNA is TGCAGCGTTGAAGATCTGGCGGGAGCTGGAGGGGGGGCAGATACGCAGTATTTT. It encodes CSVEDLAGAGGGADTQYF.